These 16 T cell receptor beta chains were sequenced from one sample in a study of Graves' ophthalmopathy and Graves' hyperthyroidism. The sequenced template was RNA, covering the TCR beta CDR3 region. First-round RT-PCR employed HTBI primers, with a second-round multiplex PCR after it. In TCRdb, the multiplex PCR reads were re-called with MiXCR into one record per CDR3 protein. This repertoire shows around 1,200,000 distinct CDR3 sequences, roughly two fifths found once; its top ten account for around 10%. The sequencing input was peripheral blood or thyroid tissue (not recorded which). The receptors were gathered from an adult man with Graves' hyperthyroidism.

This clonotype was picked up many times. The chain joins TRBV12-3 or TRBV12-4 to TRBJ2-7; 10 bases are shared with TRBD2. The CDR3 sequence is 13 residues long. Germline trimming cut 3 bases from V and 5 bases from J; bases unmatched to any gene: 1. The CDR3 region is CASSFTSGNEQYF. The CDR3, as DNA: TGTGCCAGCAGTTTCACTAGCGGGAACGAGCAGTACTTC.

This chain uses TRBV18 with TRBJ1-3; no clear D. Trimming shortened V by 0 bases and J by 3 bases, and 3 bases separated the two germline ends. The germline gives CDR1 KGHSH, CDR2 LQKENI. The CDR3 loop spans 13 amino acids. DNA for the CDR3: TGTGCCAGCTCACCACCGATTGGAAACACCATATATTTT. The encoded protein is CASSPPIGNTIYF.

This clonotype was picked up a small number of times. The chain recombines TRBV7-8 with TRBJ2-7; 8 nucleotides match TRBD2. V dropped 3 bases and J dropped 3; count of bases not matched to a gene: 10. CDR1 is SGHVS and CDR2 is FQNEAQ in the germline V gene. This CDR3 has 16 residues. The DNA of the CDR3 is TGTGCCAGCAGCTTCCCTCGGAGCGGGAGTCTCTACGAGCAGTACTTC. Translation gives CASSFPRSGSLYEQYF.

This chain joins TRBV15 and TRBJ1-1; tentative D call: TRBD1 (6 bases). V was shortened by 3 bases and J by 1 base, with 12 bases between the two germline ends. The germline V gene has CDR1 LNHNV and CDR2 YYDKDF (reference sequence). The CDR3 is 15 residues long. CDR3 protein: CATSSITGWNTEAFF. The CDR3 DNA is TGTGCCACCAGCAGTATTACAGGGTGGAACACTGAAGCTTTCTTT.

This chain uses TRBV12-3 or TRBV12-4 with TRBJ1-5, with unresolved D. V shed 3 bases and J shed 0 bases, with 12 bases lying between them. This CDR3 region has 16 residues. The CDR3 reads CASSFSGDYSNQPQHF. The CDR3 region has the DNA TGTGCCAGCAGTTTCTCTGGTGATTATAGCAATCAGCCCCAGCATTTT.

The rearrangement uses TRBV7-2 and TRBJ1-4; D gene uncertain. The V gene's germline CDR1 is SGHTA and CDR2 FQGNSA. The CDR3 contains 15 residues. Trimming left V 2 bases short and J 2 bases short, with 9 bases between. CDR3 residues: CASSLTHATNEKLFF. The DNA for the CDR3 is TGTGCCAGCAGCTTAACCCATGCGACTAATGAAAAACTGTTTTTT. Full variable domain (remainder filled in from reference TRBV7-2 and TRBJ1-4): GAGVSQSPSNKVTEKGKDVELRCDPISGHTALYWYRQSLGQGLEFLIYFQGNSAPDKSGLPSDRFSAERTGGSVSTLTIQRTQQEDSAVYLCASSLTHATNEKLFFGSGTQLSVL.

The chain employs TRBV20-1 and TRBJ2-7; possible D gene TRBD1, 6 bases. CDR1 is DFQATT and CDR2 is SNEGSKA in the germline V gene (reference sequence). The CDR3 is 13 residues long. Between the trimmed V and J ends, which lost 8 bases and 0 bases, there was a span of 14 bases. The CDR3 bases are TGCAGTCGAGACAGGCTCACCTCCTACGAGCAGTACTTC. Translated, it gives CSRDRLTSYEQYF.

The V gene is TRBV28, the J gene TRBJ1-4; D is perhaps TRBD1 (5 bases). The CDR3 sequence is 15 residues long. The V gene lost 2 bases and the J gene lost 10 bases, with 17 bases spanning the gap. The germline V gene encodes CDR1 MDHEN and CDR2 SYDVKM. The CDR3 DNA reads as TGTGCCAGCAGTTTAATGTGGACAAGGGTTGGAAAACTGTTTTTT. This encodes CASSLMWTRVGKLFF.

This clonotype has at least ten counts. In nucleotides, the CDR3 is TGTGCCAGCGGGACAGCTAACTATGGCTACACCTTC. As protein: CASGTANYGYTF. The rearrangement links TRBV9 to TRBJ1-2; 7 bases match TRBD1. The CDR3 extends over 12 amino acids. From germline, CDR1 is SGDLS and CDR2 YYNGEE. J lost 0 bases, V lost 7 bases, and 0 bases had no gene match.

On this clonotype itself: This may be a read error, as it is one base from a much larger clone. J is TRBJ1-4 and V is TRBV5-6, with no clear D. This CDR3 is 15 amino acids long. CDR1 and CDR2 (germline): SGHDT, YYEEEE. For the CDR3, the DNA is TGTGCCAGCAGCTCGACGGGGTCCTCCCAAGAAAAACTGCTTTTT. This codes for CASSSTGSSQEKLLF.

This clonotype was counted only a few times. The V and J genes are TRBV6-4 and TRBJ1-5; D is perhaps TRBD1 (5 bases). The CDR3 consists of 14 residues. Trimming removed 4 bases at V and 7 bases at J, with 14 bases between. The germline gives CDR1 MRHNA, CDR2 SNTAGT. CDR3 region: CASSVGTHGQPQHF. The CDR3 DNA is TGTGCCAGCAGTGTCGGGACCCACGGGCAGCCCCAGCATTTT.

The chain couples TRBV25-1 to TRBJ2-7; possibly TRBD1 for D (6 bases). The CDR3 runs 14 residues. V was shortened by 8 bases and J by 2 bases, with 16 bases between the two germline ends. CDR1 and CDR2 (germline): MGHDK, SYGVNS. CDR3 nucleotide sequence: TGTGCCAGCGCGAAGACAGGAGGCCCCTACGAGCAGTACTTC. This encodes CASAKTGGPYEQYF.

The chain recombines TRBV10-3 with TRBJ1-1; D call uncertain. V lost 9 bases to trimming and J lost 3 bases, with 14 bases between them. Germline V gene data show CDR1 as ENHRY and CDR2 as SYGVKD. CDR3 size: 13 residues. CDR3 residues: CAIGPGLHTEAFF. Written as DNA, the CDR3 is TGTGCCATAGGGCCCGGGCTACACACTGAAGCTTTCTTT.

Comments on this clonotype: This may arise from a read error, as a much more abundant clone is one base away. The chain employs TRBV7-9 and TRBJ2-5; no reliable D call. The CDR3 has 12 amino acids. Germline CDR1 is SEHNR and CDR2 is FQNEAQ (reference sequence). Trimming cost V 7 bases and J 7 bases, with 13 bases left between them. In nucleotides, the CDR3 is TGTGCCAGCATCCAAGACTCGGTGACCCAGTACTTC. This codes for CASIQDSVTQYF.

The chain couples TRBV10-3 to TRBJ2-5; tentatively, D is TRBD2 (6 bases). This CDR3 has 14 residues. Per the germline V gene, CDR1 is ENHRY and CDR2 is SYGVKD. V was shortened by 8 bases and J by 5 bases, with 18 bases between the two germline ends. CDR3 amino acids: CAISMRGGGETQYF. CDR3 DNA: TGTGCCATCTCGATGAGGGGAGGAGGGGAGACCCAGTACTTC.

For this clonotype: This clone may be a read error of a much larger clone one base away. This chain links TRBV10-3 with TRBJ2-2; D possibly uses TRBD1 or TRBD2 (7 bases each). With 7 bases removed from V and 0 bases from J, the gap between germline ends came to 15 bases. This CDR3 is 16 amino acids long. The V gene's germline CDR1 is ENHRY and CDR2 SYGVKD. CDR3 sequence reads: CAINGGGQPNTGELFF. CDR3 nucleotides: TGTGCCATCAATGGGGGGGGACAGCCGAACACCGGGGAGCTGTTTTTT.